This section outlines one T cell receptor beta chain sequence together with its context. The antigen it recognizes is unknown. The input lacks base qualities; no much larger clone sits a single base away. This record belongs to a study of cytomegalovirus exposure and HLA in healthy donors (dated by TCRdb to 2015 to 2018). For context, the study as a whole: An earlier analysis of 587 of the donors reported approximately 280 Gb of sequence data and 95 million to 130 million unique TCR beta sequences obtained from 180 million or so T cells. An early release covering 500 to 750 HLA-typed donors comprised about 310 gigabases of sequencing data and tens of millions of unique TCR sequences. Of the roughly 400 genotyped donors, approximately 80% fell in the genetic ancestry cluster associated with self-reported Caucasian donors. The study was designed to test whether signatures of past pathogen exposure could be identified by cataloging public T cell receptors. The T cell repertoires of several hundred subjects were profiled by immunosequencing and related to cytomegalovirus serostatus. Along with the approximately 700-subject first cohort, a separate validation cohort of 120 different subjects was used. The study combined high-throughput TCR immunosequencing, statistical association of individual TCRs with disease status, and machine learning to predict cytomegalovirus infection status. In a later analysis, previously published TCR beta repertoires from 670 or so donors were re-analyzed and high-resolution HLA genotyping was added so that TCR occurrence patterns could be studied. Rather than using new phenotypic data, the later analysis identified candidate immune exposures from TCR beta sequences and from how often those sequences occurred across donors. An earlier analysis of fewer than 750 of the donors used high-throughput TCR beta sequencing to judge whether each TCR beta V gene segment behaved as functional or pseudogenic. Donor age, sex, ethnicity and CMV serostatus were collected together with the repertoire data. A later genetic analysis used genome-wide SNP genotypes for about 55% of the 666 donors, treating that subset as a discovery cohort. All discovery cohort repertoires had been generated using a single sequencing platform. Class I and class II HLA loci were covered by the typing at four-digit resolution. The number of donors typed differed by locus, with about 620-630 for A, B, C, DRB1 and DQB1, roughly 520 for DQA1, approximately 580 for DPA1, and over 400 for DPB1. About five DR-DQ haplotypes were treated as single units for association and clustering because of strong linkage in the cohort. On average, around 240,000 unique TCR beta nucleotide sequences were sequenced per donor among roughly 430 genotyped donors of the cohort, with roughly 18% of those sequences being non-productive. The investigation overall reported the following: According to a later analysis, most CMV-associated TCR beta chains appeared to be HLA-restricted, and the HLA associations seemed to be driven largely by CMV exposure. A cluster of highly shared sequence variants was judged likely to represent a technical artifact of the sequencing pipeline. Assigning TCR associations to individual alleles was difficult when HLA alleles, especially DR and DQ, strongly co-occurred. V-gene and J-gene trimming of TCR beta chains was associated with a missense DCLRE1C variant in a later genetic analysis, and the association was replicated in an independent cohort. The 87-base-pair reads could not distinguish some IMGT-functional V segments, including TRBV6-2 and TRBV6-3, so those segments were excluded. The authors suggested that the approach could potentially be generalized to other disease states and immunological phenotypes. Linkage disequilibrium might explain the correlated functional status among segregating V segments, but an unknown experimental factor could not be excluded. Sequencing depth was assumed to be roughly uniform across donors in the presence/absence analyses, though that assumption may not hold. Several of the top co-occurrence clusters appeared to be linked to parvovirus B19, influenza, CMV and Epstein-Barr virus, according to a later analysis. According to a later analysis, TCR association rates differed among HLA loci, with DRB1 alleles showing the most associated TCRs and HLA-C alleles showing the fewest. Because some donors lacked HLA typing at each locus, the association tests relied only on the typed subset. Only TCR beta chains were sequenced in this cohort, and the absence of alpha or paired-chain data limited detectable features. The only immune exposure information available for the cohort was CMV serostatus. A further reported finding was that TCR beta sequences accurately predicted the HLA-A and HLA-B alleles for most subjects in the first cohort. The earlier analysis of 587 of the donors excluded about 16 rarely observed V segments, including chromosome 9 orphons, because counts were too low. While some public TCRs were present in many individuals, most TCR sequences turned up only very rarely across donors. In both the original and validation cohorts, the classifier was reported to diagnose cytomegalovirus status with high specificity and sensitivity. An earlier analysis of several hundred of the donors showed that most TCR beta V segments appeared in productive rearrangements either about 87% or about 30% of the time, which broadly matched IMGT annotations. Compared with the roughly 700-donor mean, donors in an Asian-associated ancestry cluster had fewer N-insertions in productive TCRs, according to a later genetic analysis. In a later analysis, HLA-associated TCR beta chains showed more clonal expansion and lower generation probabilities than non-associated chains that were equally common. At a false discovery rate of 0.05, a later analysis linked roughly 17,000 TCR beta sequences to specific HLA alleles. The study gave a list of some 150 TCR beta chains associated with cytomegalovirus. A few of the identified cytomegalovirus-associated TCR beta chains were confirmed in vitro to be specific for cytomegalovirus antigens.

There are 15 amino acids in the CDR3, from cysteine to phenylalanine inclusive. Here the CDR3 DNA is all that survives: 45 bases in frame from base 1. V sheds 3 bases and J sheds 0 bases, leaving 9 bases between their ends. According to the germline V gene (reference sequence), CDR1 reads LNHDA and CDR2 reads SQIVND. The cohort consisted of 666 healthy bone marrow donors. Cohort members were all nominally healthy when sampled, although unrecorded immune exposures were likely present. The donor was CMV seronegative and was included in the group of around 320 seronegative cohort members. Each donor provided a peripheral blood sample, and peripheral blood mononuclear cells were used for TCR beta sequencing. Genomic DNA extraction from the blood cell samples was performed with the Qiagen DNeasy Blood Extraction Kit. Receptors were amplified or captured by the immunoSEQ multiplex PCR assay. A mixture of 60 forward primers for TCR Vbeta segments and 13 reverse primers for TCR Jbeta segments was used in the multiplex PCR. The CDR3 region of rearranged TCR beta genes was amplified from genomic DNA by a multiplex PCR assay. On the Illumina HiSeq System, the amplified TCR beta libraries were sequenced as 87-base-pair reads. Per the authors' processing: A later analysis tallied 75 million to 95 million unique TCR beta chains across the 640 or so repertoires, and about 10 million of those chains were shared by two or more donors. Raw reads were error-corrected and collapsed into unique sequences with a nearest-neighbor algorithm that merged closely related sequences to remove PCR and sequencing errors. To assign V, D and J gene segments, CDR3 sequences were aligned to IMGT reference sequences. Each retained sequence needed at least a six-nucleotide match to both a V gene segment and a J gene segment. A rearrangement counted as productive if the CDR3 had no stop codons and remained in frame with V and J, and every other rearrangement counted as non-productive. CDR3 was defined by IMGT convention, running from the second conserved V-encoded cysteine to the conserved J-encoded phenylalanine. The earlier analysis of 587 of the donors excluded any sequence lacking an unambiguous match to a single V gene segment. In an earlier analysis of almost 600 of the donors, a V segment was called functional when productive rearrangements were above 56.7%, and segregating when the standard deviation between donors exceeded 5%. A statistical classification framework was developed to diagnose cytomegalovirus status using the catalog of TCR beta chain sequences. V and J gene assignment, in a later analysis, came from comparing TCR nucleotide sequences with IMGT/GENE-DB human TR gene sequences. A later analysis assigned CDR3 sequences and most-parsimonious VDJ recombination scenarios with the TCRdist pipeline. In a later analysis, each TCR beta chain was defined by its CDR3 amino acid sequence together with its V-gene family, and reads without a unique V-gene family were excluded. As a way to deal with suspected cross-contamination and a sequencing artifact, a later analysis dropped 450 to 600 nucleotide sequences that were highly shared and had low generation probability. For each public chain, a later analysis derived a clonal expansion index from normalized ranks of inferred template counts within each repertoire. Generation probabilities in a later analysis came from a VDJ recombination model fitted to out-of-frame rearrangements, and those results were checked against IGoR. Hypergeometric tests were used in a later analysis to score TCR-TCR, TCR-HLA and TCR-CMV co-occurrence, with a repertoire-size bias correction applied to the TCR pairs. False discovery rates were estimated in a later analysis by permuting HLA or CMV assignments 20 times. A later analysis grouped co-occurring TCRs with DBSCAN, adding TCRdist sequence similarity when clustering within HLA-allele-positive subsets. Repertoires with fewer than 30,000 or more than 120,000 public chains were left out of co-occurrence clustering, as were roughly five repertoires with anomalous nucleotide sharing. TCRdb's version of the immuneACCESS table is confined to in-frame rearrangements and falls short of the full clone set. An unresolved V gene accounts for under half of the shortfall where checked; the remainder is of unknown origin. V and J calls and clone size are as listed in that table; D and trimming were resolved from the DNA. In all, the sample holds roughly 100,000 clones, and roughly 85% of those were seen once. Just over 2.5% of the sample lies in the top ten.

Recombination joined TRBV19 with TRBJ2-1; the D gene assignment is ambiguous. This clonotype was obtained from a man in his forties or fifties in good health and CMV-seronegative. Sample: PBMCs. The nucleotides read TGTGCCAGTAGTATCGACTCGAACTCCTACAATGAGCAGTTCTTC. Translated, it gives CASSIDSNSYNEQFF. The entire variable domain, with the stretches around the CDR3 drawn from the reference TRBV19 and TRBJ2-1 proteins, is DGGITQSPKYLFRKEGQNVTLSCEQNLNHDAMYWYRQDPGQGLRLIYYSQIVNDFQKGDIAEGYSVSREKKESFPLTVTSAQKNPTAFYLCASSIDSNSYNEQFFGPGTRLTVL.